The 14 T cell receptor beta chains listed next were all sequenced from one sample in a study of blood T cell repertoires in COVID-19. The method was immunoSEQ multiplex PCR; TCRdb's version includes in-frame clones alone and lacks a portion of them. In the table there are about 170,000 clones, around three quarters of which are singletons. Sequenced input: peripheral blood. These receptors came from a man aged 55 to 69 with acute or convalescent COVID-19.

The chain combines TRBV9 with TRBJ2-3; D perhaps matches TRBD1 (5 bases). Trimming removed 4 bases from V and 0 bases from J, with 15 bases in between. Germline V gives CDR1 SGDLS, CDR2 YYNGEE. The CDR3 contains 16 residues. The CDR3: CASSPGRTPSTDTQYF. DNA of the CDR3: TGTGCCAGCAGCCCTGGACGGACACCTAGCACAGATACGCAGTATTTT.

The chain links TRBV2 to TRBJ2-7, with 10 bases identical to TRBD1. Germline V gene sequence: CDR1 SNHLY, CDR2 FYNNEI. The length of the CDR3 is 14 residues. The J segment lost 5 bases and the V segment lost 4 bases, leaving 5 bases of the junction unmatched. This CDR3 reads CASSGTGGPHEQYF. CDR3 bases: TGTGCCAGCAGTGGGACAGGGGGTCCCCACGAGCAGTACTTC.

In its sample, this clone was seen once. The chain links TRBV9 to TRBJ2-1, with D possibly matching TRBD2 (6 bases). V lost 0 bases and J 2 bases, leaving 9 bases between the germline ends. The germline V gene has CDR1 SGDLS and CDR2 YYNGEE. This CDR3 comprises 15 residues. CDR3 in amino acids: CASSVGRGTYNEQFF. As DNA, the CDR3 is TGTGCCAGCAGCGTAGGGAGGGGCACCTACAATGAGCAGTTCTTC.

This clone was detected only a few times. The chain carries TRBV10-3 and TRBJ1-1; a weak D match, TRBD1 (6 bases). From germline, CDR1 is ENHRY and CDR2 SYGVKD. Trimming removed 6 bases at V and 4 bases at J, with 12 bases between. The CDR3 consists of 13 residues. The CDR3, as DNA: TGTGCCATCAGACAGGGATTGGGCACTGAAGCTTTCTTT. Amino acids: CAIRQGLGTEAFF.

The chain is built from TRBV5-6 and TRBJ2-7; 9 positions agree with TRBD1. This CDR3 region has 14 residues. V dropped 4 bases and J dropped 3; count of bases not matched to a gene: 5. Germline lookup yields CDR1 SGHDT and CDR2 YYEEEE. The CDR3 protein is CASSTGTGYYEQYF. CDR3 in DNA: TGTGCCAGCAGCACCGGGACAGGGTACTACGAGCAGTACTTC.

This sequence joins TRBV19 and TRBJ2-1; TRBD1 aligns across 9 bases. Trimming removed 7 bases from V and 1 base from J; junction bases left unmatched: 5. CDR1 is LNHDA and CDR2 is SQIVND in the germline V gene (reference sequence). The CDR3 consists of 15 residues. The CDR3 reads CASTTGGTSYNEQFF. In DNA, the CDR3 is TGTGCCAGTACCACAGGGGGCACATCCTACAATGAGCAGTTCTTC.

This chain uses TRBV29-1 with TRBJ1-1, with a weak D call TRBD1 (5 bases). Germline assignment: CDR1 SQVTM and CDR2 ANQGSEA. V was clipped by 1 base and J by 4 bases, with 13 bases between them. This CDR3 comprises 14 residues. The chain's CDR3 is CSVEAGAGGTEAFF. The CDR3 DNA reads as TGCAGCGTTGAAGCCGGGGCCGGGGGCACTGAAGCTTTCTTT.

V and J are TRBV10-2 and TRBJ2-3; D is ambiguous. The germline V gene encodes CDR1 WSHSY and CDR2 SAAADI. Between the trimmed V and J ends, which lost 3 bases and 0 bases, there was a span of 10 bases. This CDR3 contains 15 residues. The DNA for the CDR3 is TGCGCCAGCAGTGACAGAATCCCTAGCACAGATACGCAGTATTTT. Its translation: CASSDRIPSTDTQYF.

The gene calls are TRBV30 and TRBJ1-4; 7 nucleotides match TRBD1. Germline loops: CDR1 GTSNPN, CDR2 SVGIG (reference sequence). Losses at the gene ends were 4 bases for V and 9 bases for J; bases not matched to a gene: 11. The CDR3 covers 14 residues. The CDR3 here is CAWTRGIGMKKLFF. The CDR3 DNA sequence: TGTGCCTGGACCAGGGGGATAGGAATGAAAAAACTGTTTTTT. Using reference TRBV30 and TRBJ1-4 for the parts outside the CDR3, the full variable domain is SQTIHQWPATLVQPVGSPLSLECTVEGTSNPNLYWYRQAAGRGLQLLFYSVGIGQISSEVPQNLSASRPQDRQFILSSKKLLLSDSGFYLCAWTRGIGMKKLFFGSGTQLSVL.

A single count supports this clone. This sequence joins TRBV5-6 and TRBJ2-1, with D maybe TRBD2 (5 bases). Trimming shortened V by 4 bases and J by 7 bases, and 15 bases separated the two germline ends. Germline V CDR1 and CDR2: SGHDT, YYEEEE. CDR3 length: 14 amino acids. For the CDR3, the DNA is TGTGCCAGCAGCGACTATCGGGCGGCAAATGAGCAGTTCTTC. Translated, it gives CASSDYRAANEQFF.

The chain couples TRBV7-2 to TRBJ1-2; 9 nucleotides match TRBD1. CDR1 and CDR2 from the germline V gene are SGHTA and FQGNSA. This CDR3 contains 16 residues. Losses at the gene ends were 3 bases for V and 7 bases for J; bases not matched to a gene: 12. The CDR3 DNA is TGTGCCAGCAGCTTTGTTCCGGGACAGGGAGGGATTGGCTACACCTTC. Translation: CASSFVPGQGGIGYTF.

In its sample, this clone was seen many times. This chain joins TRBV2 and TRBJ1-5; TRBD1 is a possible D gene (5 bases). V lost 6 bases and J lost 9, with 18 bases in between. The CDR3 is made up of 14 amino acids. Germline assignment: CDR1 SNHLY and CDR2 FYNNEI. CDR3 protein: CASRSGAKNRPQHF. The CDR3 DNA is TGTGCCAGCAGAAGCGGGGCTAAAAATAGGCCCCAGCATTTT.

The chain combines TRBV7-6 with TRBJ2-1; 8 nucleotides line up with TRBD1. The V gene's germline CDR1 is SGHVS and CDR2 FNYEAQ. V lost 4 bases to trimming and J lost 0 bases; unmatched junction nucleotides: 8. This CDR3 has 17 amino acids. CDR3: CASSYPYRGDSYNEQFF. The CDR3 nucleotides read TGTGCCAGCAGCTACCCCTACAGGGGGGACTCCTACAATGAGCAGTTCTTC.

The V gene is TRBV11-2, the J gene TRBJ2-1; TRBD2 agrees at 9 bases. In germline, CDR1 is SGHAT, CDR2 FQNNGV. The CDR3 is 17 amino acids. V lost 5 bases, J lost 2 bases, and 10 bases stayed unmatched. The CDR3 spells CASSPRAAGGAYNEQFF. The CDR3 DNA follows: TGTGCCAGCAGCCCCCGGGCAGCGGGGGGTGCCTACAATGAGCAGTTCTTC.